Below are 32 T cell receptor beta chains sequenced from a single sample in a study of T cell responses to AZD1222 COVID-19 vaccine. Sequencing used immunoSEQ multiplex PCR; TCRdb keeps in-frame clones, though not all of them. The repertoire holds about 150,000 clones, with about 90% as singletons. This sample comprised peripheral blood, obtained 28 days after the second dose of the MenACWY control vaccine. The receptors derive from an adult who received the MenACWY meningococcal vaccine as a control.

This chain uses TRBV3-1 (or the pseudogene TRBV3-2) with TRBJ2-2; TRBD2 is a possible D gene (5 bases). Germline assignment: CDR1 LGHDT and CDR2 YNNKEL (reference sequence). V lost 4 bases, J lost 6 bases, and 21 bases lay in between. The CDR3 has 17 residues. The CDR3: CASSPTLTHLGAGELFF. CDR3 DNA: TGTGCCAGCAGCCCAACGCTGACCCACCTCGGGGCCGGGGAGCTGTTTTTT.

This chain connects TRBV28 to TRBJ2-2; 11 positions agree with TRBD2. V gave up 8 bases and J gave up 1 base; unmatched junction bases: 9. The CDR3 covers 17 residues. CDR1 MDHEN and CDR2 SYDVKM come from the germline V gene. This CDR3 is CASSVRLAGGNTGELFF. The CDR3 coding sequence is TGTGCCAGCTCAGTCCGGCTAGCGGGAGGGAACACCGGGGAGCTGTTTTTT.

This sequence joins TRBV4-3 and TRBJ2-1; no clear D. The germline V and J ends were trimmed by 0 bases and 1 base, with 7 bases remaining between them. CDR1 and CDR2 from the germline V gene are LGHNA and YSLEER. CDR3 length: 15 residues. This CDR3 reads CASSQDPNSYNEQFF. Written as DNA, the CDR3 is TGCGCCAGCAGCCAAGATCCCAATTCCTACAATGAGCAGTTCTTC.

The rearrangement joins TRBV6-5 to TRBJ1-4; no clear D. The CDR3 sequence is 16 residues long. Germline CDR1 and CDR2: MNHEY and SVGAGI. The V end lost 4 bases, the J end lost 4 bases, and 16 bases lay between the germline ends. The CDR3 region has the DNA TGTGCCAGCAGTTCCGATATTAGAAGAGATAATGAAAAACTGTTTTTT. Its translation is CASSSDIRRDNEKLFF.

V is TRBV2 and J is TRBJ2-7, with TRBD1 as a possible D gene (7 bases). Germline CDR1 and CDR2: SNHLY and FYNNEI. The CDR3 contains 14 residues. The ends were cut back, 6 bases at V and 5 bases at J, with 17 bases in the middle. For the CDR3, the DNA is TGTGCCAGCAGCACGGAGGGGGCTTTTGACGAGCAGTACTTC. Translated: CASSTEGAFDEQYF. The whole variable domain, remainder taken from reference TRBV2 and TRBJ2-7, is EPEVTQTPSHQVTQMGQEVILRCVPISNHLYFYWYRQILGQKVEFLVSFYNNEISEKSEIFDDQFSVERPDGSNFTLKIRSTKLEDSAMYFCASSTEGAFDEQYFGPGTRLTVT.

The rearrangement joins TRBV7-3 to TRBJ1-1, with D unclear. CDR3 length: 13 amino acids. The V and J ends lost 4 bases and 0 bases respectively, with 6 bases between them. CDR1 SGHTA and CDR2 FQGTGA come from the germline V gene. CDR3 nucleotide sequence: TGTGCCAGCAGCTCGACCGTGAACACTGAAGCTTTCTTT. It specifies CASSSTVNTEAFF.

The count of this clone is one. The chain has TRBV18 and TRBJ2-2, with D possibly being TRBD1 (6 bases). V was cut by 0 bases and J by 3 bases, with 14 bases left in between. The CDR3 runs 17 residues. CDR1 KGHSH and CDR2 LQKENI come from the germline V gene. CDR3 protein: CASSPPDRPSDTGELFF. CDR3 nucleotides: TGTGCCAGCTCACCACCGGACAGACCCTCGGACACCGGGGAGCTGTTTTTT.

The sample holds one count of this clone. The rearrangement links TRBV28 to TRBJ1-1; perhaps TRBD1 as D (5 bases). The CDR3 has 16 amino acids. Germline CDR1 reads MDHEN; CDR2 reads SYDVKM. The V and J ends lost 7 bases and 0 bases respectively, with 18 bases between them. The CDR3 sequence: CASTVTRGLLNTEAFF. Here the CDR3 DNA reads TGTGCCAGCACCGTAACAAGGGGTCTCCTGAACACTGAAGCTTTCTTT. Variable domain in full (rest from reference TRBV28 and TRBJ1-1): DVKVTQSSRYLVKRTGEKVFLECVQDMDHENMFWYRQDPGLGLRLIYFSYDVKMKEKGDIPEGYSVSREKKERFSLILESASTNQTSMYLCASTVTRGLLNTEAFFGQGTRLTVV.

Only one count was recorded for this clone. The V gene is TRBV18, the J gene TRBJ2-1; D is uncertain. V gave up 3 bases and J gave up 3 bases, with 9 bases separating them. This CDR3 is built from 14 residues. Germline V gene data show CDR1 as KGHSH and CDR2 as LQKENI. In DNA form, the CDR3 reads TGTGCCAGCTCACCGGACCCCGACTACAATGAGCAGTTCTTC. The encoded protein is CASSPDPDYNEQFF.

The V gene is TRBV28, the J gene TRBJ2-6; 10 bases are shared with TRBD1. Looked up from germline, CDR1 is MDHEN and CDR2 is SYDVKM. V shed 6 bases, J shed 4 bases, and the junction held 12 bases outside the gene matches. The CDR3 sequence is 18 residues long. This CDR3 is CASSSLGTGAPGANVLTF. For the CDR3, the DNA is TGTGCCAGCAGCTCTCTCGGGACAGGGGCTCCCGGGGCCAACGTCCTGACTTTC. Drawing the rest from reference TRBV28 and TRBJ2-6, the complete variable domain is DVKVTQSSRYLVKRTGEKVFLECVQDMDHENMFWYRQDPGLGLRLIYFSYDVKMKEKGDIPEGYSVSREKKERFSLILESASTNQTSMYLCASSSLGTGAPGANVLTFGAGSRLTVL.

This clone was observed a single time. V gene TRBV6-2 or TRBV6-3 combines with J gene TRBJ2-7; D not resolved. V was cut by 4 bases and J by 2 bases, with 3 bases left in between. CDR1 and CDR2 (germline): MNHEY, SVGEGT. This CDR3 is 11 amino acids long. CDR3 bases: TGTGCCAGCAGTTTAACCTACGAGCAGTACTTC. It encodes CASSLTYEQYF.

The chain joins TRBV18 to TRBJ2-7; either TRBD1 or TRBD2 may supply D (5 bases each). The CDR3 runs 13 residues. CDR1 and CDR2 from the germline V gene are KGHSH and LQKENI. V was trimmed by 5 bases and J by 3 bases, leaving 11 bases between them. CDR3: CASSRDGIYEQYF. DNA of the CDR3: TGTGCCAGCTCAAGGGACGGGATCTACGAGCAGTACTTC.

V and J are TRBV3-1 (or the pseudogene TRBV3-2) and TRBJ2-7; a possible D gene is TRBD2 (6 bases). Germline-derived CDR1 and CDR2 are LGHDT and YNNKEL (reference sequence). CDR3 size: 15 residues. Trimming pared 0 bases from V and 1 base from J, leaving 10 bases between. Written as DNA, the CDR3 is TGTGCCAGCAGCCAAGACGGGAGCTCTTCCTACGAGCAGTACTTC. It codes for CASSQDGSSSYEQYF.

The chain joins TRBV4-3 to TRBJ1-2, with D unclear. Trimming shortened V by 0 bases and J by 6 bases, and 14 bases separated the two germline ends. Looked up from germline, CDR1 is LGHNA and CDR2 is YSLEER. This CDR3 has 15 residues. CDR3 amino acids: CASSQDHLVGNGYTF. The CDR3 DNA sequence: TGCGCCAGCAGCCAAGATCACCTGGTAGGGAATGGCTACACCTTC.

The chain joins TRBV12-3 or TRBV12-4 to TRBJ1-2; no clear D gene. The CDR3 has 13 residues. The V end lost 2 bases, the J end lost 2 bases, and 6 bases lay between the germline ends. CDR3 sequence: CASSLKENYGYTF. The CDR3 bases are TGTGCCAGCAGTTTAAAGGAGAACTATGGCTACACCTTC.

The chain uses TRBV5-4 and TRBJ2-5; 10 nucleotides agree with TRBD2. The ends lost 4 bases at V and 2 bases at J; junction bases unmatched: 11. Germline V CDR1 and CDR2: SGHNT, YYREEE (reference sequence). There are 17 residues in the CDR3. In DNA, the CDR3 is TGTGCCAGCAGCGCTGGACTAGCGGAGGCCCGGCAAGAGACCCAGTACTTC. Translating it yields CASSAGLAEARQETQYF.

The V and J genes are TRBV10-1 and TRBJ2-7; TRBD2 matches 13 bases. V lost 5 bases and J lost 5; bases outside the gene matches: 6. Germline lookup yields CDR1 WNHNN and CDR2 SYGVQD (reference sequence). This CDR3 is built from 15 residues. The CDR3 sequence is CASSKLAGGPHEQYF. CDR3 in DNA: TGCGCCAGCAGTAAACTAGCGGGAGGGCCCCACGAGCAGTACTTC.

V is TRBV27 and J is TRBJ1-1, with D possibly matching TRBD1 (5 bases). This CDR3 region has 15 residues. V dropped 2 bases and J dropped 3 bases, with 13 bases sitting between them. CDR1 is MNHEY and CDR2 is SMNVEV in the germline V gene (reference sequence). This chain's CDR3 is CASSLQGPRDTEAFF. CDR3 sequence (DNA): TGTGCCAGCAGTTTACAGGGCCCCAGGGACACTGAAGCTTTCTTT.

The chain couples TRBV18 to TRBJ1-2, with a tentative D call TRBD1 (6 bases). Germline V lookup: CDR1 KGHSH, CDR2 LQKENI. The CDR3 consists of 13 residues. V shed 2 bases and J shed 5 bases, with 9 bases lying between them. CDR3 bases: TGTGCCAGCTCACCAGGGGGCGGTTATGGCTACACCTTC. It encodes CASSPGGGYGYTF. Looking up the rest from reference TRBV18 and TRBJ1-2 gives the full variable domain: NAGVMQNPRHLVRRRGQEARLRCSPMKGHSHVYWYRQLPEEGLKFMVYLQKENIIDESGMPKERFSAEFPKEGPSILRIQQVVRGDSAAYFCASSPGGGYGYTFGSGTRLTVV.

The gene calls are TRBV5-1 and TRBJ2-3; 13 bases fit TRBD2. The ends lost 0 bases at V and 2 bases at J; junction bases unmatched: 6. This CDR3 comprises 18 residues. Looked up from germline, CDR1 is SGHRS and CDR2 is YFSETQ. Written as DNA, the CDR3 is TGCGCCAGCAGCTTGGTCCCGGGACTAGCGGGATCCACAGATACGCAGTATTTT. It is translated as CASSLVPGLAGSTDTQYF.

This clone was seen once. The chain uses TRBV24-1 and TRBJ1-1; no firm D call. In germline, CDR1 is KGHDR, CDR2 SFDVKD. V lost 4 bases to trimming and J lost 7 bases, with 21 bases between them. The CDR3 spans 16 residues. The CDR3 DNA is TGTGCCACCAGTGACTCCTTCTTTGGTCCATACGATGAAGCTTTCTTT. As protein: CATSDSFFGPYDEAFF.

The genes are TRBV4-3 and TRBJ2-2, with 14 nucleotides matching TRBD2. Germline trimming cut 7 bases from V and 2 bases from J; bases unmatched to any gene: 9. The CDR3 totals 18 residues. Per germline, CDR1 LGHNA and CDR2 YSLEER. The CDR3 DNA sequence: TGCGCCAGCAACCAGAGACTAGCGGGGGGGCTTAACACCGGGGAGCTGTTTTTT. This codes for CASNQRLAGGLNTGELFF.

V gene TRBV15 combines with J gene TRBJ1-1; D possibly corresponds to TRBD1 (5 bases). Trimming removed 0 bases at V and 5 bases at J, with 19 bases between. There are 17 residues in the CDR3. CDR1 and CDR2 from the germline V gene are LNHNV and YYDKDF (reference sequence). This CDR3 reads CATSRDYWARGGTEAFF. The CDR3 region has the DNA TGTGCCACCAGCAGAGATTATTGGGCGCGCGGGGGGACTGAAGCTTTCTTT.

This clone was seen just once. V is TRBV19 and J is TRBJ2-7; TRBD1 matches at 9 bases. The length of the CDR3 is 15 residues. Trimming cost V 7 bases and J 3 bases; bases outside gene matches: 10. The germline gives CDR1 LNHDA, CDR2 SQIVND (reference sequence). For the CDR3, the DNA is TGTGCCAGTATGGTTAGTCCGGGACAGGGCTACGAGCAGTACTTC. It yields the protein CASMVSPGQGYEQYF.

CDR3 sequence reads: CASSIKSGAGNTIYF. Written as DNA, the CDR3 is TGTGCCAGTAGTATAAAGTCAGGGGCTGGAAACACCATATATTTT. V usage is TRBV19 and J usage is TRBJ1-3, with a possible D match to TRBD1 (6 bases). From germline, CDR1 is LNHDA and CDR2 SQIVND (reference sequence). Between the trimmed V and J ends, which lost 2 bases and 2 bases, there was a span of 10 bases. The CDR3 has 15 amino acids.

The chain couples TRBV2 to TRBJ2-1; D is perhaps TRBD1 or TRBD2 (9 bases each). Looked up from germline, CDR1 is SNHLY and CDR2 is FYNNEI. V lost 6 bases to trimming and J lost 7 bases, with 40 bases between them. The CDR3 extends over 22 amino acids. For the CDR3, the DNA is TGTGCCAGCAGCCCACAGAAAGACCGGGACAGGGCCAGCGGGAGGCTGTTAAATGAGCAGTTCTTC. Its translation is CASSPQKDRDRASGRLLNEQFF. Variable domain in full (rest from reference TRBV2 and TRBJ2-1): EPEVTQTPSHQVTQMGQEVILRCVPISNHLYFYWYRQILGQKVEFLVSFYNNEISEKSEIFDDQFSVERPDGSNFTLKIRSTKLEDSAMYFCASSPQKDRDRASGRLLNEQFFGPGTRLTVL.

The chain links TRBV24-1 to TRBJ2-7; possibly TRBD2 for D (7 bases). The CDR3 is made up of 14 amino acids. Trimming pared 4 bases from V and 2 bases from J, leaving 11 bases between. The germline V gene has CDR1 KGHDR and CDR2 SFDVKD. The CDR3 here is CATSEGGGAYEQYF. The DNA of the CDR3 is TGTGCCACCAGTGAGGGGGGGGGCGCCTACGAGCAGTACTTC.

This chain connects TRBV7-2 to TRBJ2-5; TRBD2 matches 11 bases. Germline V gene lookup returns CDR1 SGHTA and CDR2 FQGNSA. The CDR3 is made up of 17 amino acids. J gave up 3 bases and V 4 bases, and 10 bases lay outside the gene matches. The CDR3 protein is CASSSSLGTSGKETQYF. The CDR3 coding sequence is TGTGCCAGCAGCTCCTCGCTCGGGACTAGCGGAAAAGAGACCCAGTACTTC.

The rearrangement joins TRBV27 to TRBJ2-2; D is tentatively TRBD1 or TRBD2 (5 bases each). The CDR3 spans 14 residues. From germline, CDR1 is MNHEY and CDR2 SMNVEV (reference sequence). V lost 6 bases, J lost 2 bases, and 10 bases lay in between. The DNA of the CDR3 is TGTGCCAGCAGGGGGGACCGAAACACCGGGGAGCTGTTTTTT. This encodes CASRGDRNTGELFF.

The chain links TRBV18 to TRBJ1-5; TRBD1 matches 8 bases. This CDR3 spans 15 amino acids. V lost 3 bases to trimming and J lost 6 bases; unmatched junction nucleotides: 7. Germline CDR1 KGHSH, CDR2 LQKENI. The CDR3 spells CASSPSGQGSQPQHF. DNA for the CDR3: TGTGCCAGCTCACCTTCCGGACAGGGTAGTCAGCCCCAGCATTTT.

V gene TRBV24-1 combines with J gene TRBJ2-2; TRBD1 might be the D (5 bases). This CDR3 contains 13 residues. Trimming took off 7 bases at V and 1 base at J, with 6 bases between the two ends. In germline, CDR1 is KGHDR, CDR2 SFDVKD. The CDR3 nucleotides are TGTGCCACCAGAACAGGGAACACCGGGGAGCTGTTTTTT. Translating it yields CATRTGNTGELFF.

The rearrangement uses TRBV5-8 and TRBJ2-7, with D unresolved. CDR3 length equals 15 residues. V shed 4 bases and J shed 2 bases, with 16 bases lying between them. From germline, CDR1 is SGHTS and CDR2 YDEGEE. The CDR3 sequence: CASSGGLMATYEQYF. Here the CDR3 DNA reads TGTGCCAGCAGCGGTGGTCTCATGGCCACCTACGAGCAGTACTTC.